This T cell receptor (beta chain) originates from a study of blood T cell repertoires in COVID-19. Background on the study: The study drew acute and convalescent COVID-19 samples from the United States, Italy and Spain. Sample material is recorded as cDNA or gDNA derived from T cells, B-cell-depleted T cells, or PBMCs.

The CDR3 loop spans 14 amino acids. Germline V gives CDR1 SGHNT, CDR2 YENEEA. Trimming removed 1 base from V and 1 base from J; junction bases left unmatched: 0. Generated by immunoSEQ multiplex PCR, the TCRdb table keeps only in-frame clones and is missing some. The data show around 270,000 clones, with 80% to 90% seen just once and about 4.6% held by the top ten. V is TRBV11-3 and J is TRBJ2-7; 8 nucleotides line up with TRBD2. This receptor was obtained from a man aged 35 to 55 with acute or convalescent COVID-19. Sequencing was done on a sample of peripheral blood. CDR3 region: CASSLGGGSYEQYF. In DNA form, the CDR3 reads TGTGCCAGCAGCTTAGGCGGGGGGTCCTACGAGCAGTACTTC.